These 12 T cell receptor beta chains were sequenced from one sample in a study of T-cell reconstitution after alpha-beta-depleted transplantation in children. Library preparation (for TCRbeta) was performed with unique molecular identifiers. TCRdb reprocessed the PCR reads with MiXCR, giving one entry per CDR3 protein. Here the sample spans some 830,000 distinct CDR3 sequences, roughly 15% being singletons. Source: PBMCs, mostly from graft donor cells, taken 360 days after TCRalphabeta/CD19-depleted stem cell transplant. These receptors all come from a male patient younger than 18 who had a stem cell transplant for acute lymphoblastic leukemia, so the T cells may come from the graft donor.

The V gene is TRBV29-1, the J gene TRBJ2-5; D remains ambiguous. Per germline, CDR1 SQVTM and CDR2 ANQGSEA. V was cut by 3 bases and J by 0 bases, with 5 bases left in between. This CDR3 has 12 residues. For the CDR3, the DNA is TGCAGCGTTGAGGGGAACCAAGAGACCCAGTACTTC. Its translation: CSVEGNQETQYF.

This clonotype has only a few counts. The rearrangement joins TRBV5-5 to TRBJ2-2; 7 nucleotides agree with TRBD1. This CDR3 is built from 13 residues. CDR1 and CDR2 (germline): SGHKS, YYEKEE (reference sequence). With 9 bases clipped from V and 0 bases from J, the junction kept 2 bases outside the gene matches. CDR3 sequence: CATGQPNTGELFF. CDR3 nucleotides: TGTGCCACGGGACAGCCGAACACCGGGGAGCTGTTTTTT.

This clonotype was detected only a few times. This chain joins TRBV10-3 and TRBJ1-2, with unresolved D. CDR3 size: 13 residues. Trimming removed 4 bases at V and 12 bases at J, with 18 bases between. Germline CDR1 reads ENHRY; CDR2 reads SYGVKD. The CDR3 DNA sequence: TGTGCCATCAGTGTGGAGAAGCGCCTCGGGGACACCTTC. Amino acid sequence: CAISVEKRLGDTF.

This clonotype turned up a few times. The V gene is TRBV30, the J gene TRBJ2-3; 10 bases map to TRBD1. The V segment lost 7 bases and the J segment 5 bases; nucleotides outside the gene matches: 6. This CDR3 has 13 residues. The V gene's germline CDR1 is GTSNPN and CDR2 SVGIG (reference sequence). The CDR3 loop is CALRDRGRDTQYF. The CDR3 DNA sequence: TGTGCCTTACGGGACAGGGGCAGAGATACGCAGTATTTT.

This clonotype was picked up a small number of times. The chain joins TRBV20-1 to TRBJ2-7, with a tentative D call TRBD1 (6 bases). There are 13 residues in the CDR3. From germline, CDR1 is DFQATT and CDR2 SNEGSKA (reference sequence). V was cut by 5 bases and J by 0 bases, with 11 bases left in between. This chain's CDR3 is CSAEGVPSYEQYF. CDR3 nucleotides: TGCAGTGCTGAGGGGGTCCCCTCCTACGAGCAGTACTTC.

This clonotype was found a few times. J is TRBJ1-5 and V is TRBV29-1; 10 bases agree with TRBD1. Looked up from germline, CDR1 is SQVTM and CDR2 is ANQGSEA. CDR3 length: 13 amino acids. Trimming took 5 bases from V and 6 from J; bases not matched to a gene: 4. Here the CDR3 DNA reads TGCAGCGTTAGACAGGGGGCGATTCAGCCCCAGCATTTT. Translated, it gives CSVRQGAIQPQHF.

This clonotype was seen a few times. The chain uses TRBV3-1 and TRBJ2-7; D not resolved. The V end lost 2 bases, the J end lost 5 bases, and 10 bases lay between the germline ends. The germline V gene has CDR1 LGHDT and CDR2 YNNKEL (reference sequence). This CDR3 region has 13 residues. The CDR3 loop is CASSQPNSHEQYF. CDR3 bases: TGTGCCAGCAGCCAACCTAATAGCCACGAGCAGTACTTC.

The V call is TRBV5-1, the J call TRBJ2-2; TRBD1 might be the D (6 bases). Per germline, CDR1 SGHRS and CDR2 YFSETQ. CDR3 length equals 15 residues. The V and J ends lost 4 bases and 6 bases respectively, with 16 bases between them. The CDR3 DNA follows: TGCGCCAGCAGCGGGACCCTTACAGGGTCCGGGGAGCTGTTTTTT. Amino acids: CASSGTLTGSGELFF.

This clonotype was detected a few times. CDR3 nucleotide sequence: TGCAGTGCTAGAGTGTACTTGCGGGAGGGCTGGTTCTTC. Translating it yields CSARVYLREGWFF. The chain combines TRBV20-1 with TRBJ2-1, with 9 nucleotides matching TRBD2. Germline loops: CDR1 DFQATT, CDR2 SNEGSKA (reference sequence). The V gene end was trimmed by 1 base and the J gene end by 15 bases; junction bases not matched to a gene: 10. The CDR3 is made up of 13 amino acids.

A few counts support this clonotype. The V gene is TRBV29-1, the J gene TRBJ2-7; D is unresolved. The CDR3 consists of 13 residues. The V end was cut by 1 base, the J end by 4 bases, with 11 bases between. Germline V gives CDR1 SQVTM, CDR2 ANQGSEA. The CDR3 coding sequence is TGCAGCGTTGAAGTCGTGGGCTCTTACGAGCAGTACTTC. Its protein product is CSVEVVGSYEQYF.

This clonotype has a handful of counts. The chain has TRBV3-1 and TRBJ2-1; 12 positions match TRBD2. This CDR3 region has 17 residues. Losses at the gene ends were 1 base for V and 5 bases for J; bases not matched to a gene: 6. The germline V gene encodes CDR1 LGHDT and CDR2 YNNKEL (reference sequence). CDR3 sequence: CASSQVTSGGANNEQFF. CDR3 DNA sequence: TGTGCCAGCAGCCAAGTGACTAGCGGGGGCGCGAACAATGAGCAGTTCTTC.

This clonotype was counted a few times. The J gene is TRBJ2-3, the V gene TRBV7-9; TRBD2 matches 8 bases. V lost 7 bases and J lost 2; bases outside the gene matches: 11. This CDR3 comprises 16 residues. Germline CDR1 reads SEHNR; CDR2 reads FQNEAQ (reference sequence). CDR3 protein: CASTEGLADITDTQYF. The DNA of the CDR3 is TGTGCCAGCACCGAAGGACTAGCTGATATCACAGATACGCAGTATTTT.